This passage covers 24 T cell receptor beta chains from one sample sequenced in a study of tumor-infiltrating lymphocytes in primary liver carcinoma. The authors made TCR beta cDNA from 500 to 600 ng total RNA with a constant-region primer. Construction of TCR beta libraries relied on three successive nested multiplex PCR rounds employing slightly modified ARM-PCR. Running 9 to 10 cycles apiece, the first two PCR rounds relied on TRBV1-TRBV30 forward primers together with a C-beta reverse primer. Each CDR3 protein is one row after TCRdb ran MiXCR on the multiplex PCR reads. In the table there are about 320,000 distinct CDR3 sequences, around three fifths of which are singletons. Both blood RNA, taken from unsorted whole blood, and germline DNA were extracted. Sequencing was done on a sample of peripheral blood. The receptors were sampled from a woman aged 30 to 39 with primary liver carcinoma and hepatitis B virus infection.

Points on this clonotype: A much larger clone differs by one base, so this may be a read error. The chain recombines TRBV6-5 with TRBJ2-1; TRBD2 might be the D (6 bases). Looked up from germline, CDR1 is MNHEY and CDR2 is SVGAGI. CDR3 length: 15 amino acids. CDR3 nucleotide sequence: TGTGCCAGCAGCTTAGACTCGAGCGGGTTCAATGATCAGTTCTTC. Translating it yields CASSLDSSGFNDQFF.

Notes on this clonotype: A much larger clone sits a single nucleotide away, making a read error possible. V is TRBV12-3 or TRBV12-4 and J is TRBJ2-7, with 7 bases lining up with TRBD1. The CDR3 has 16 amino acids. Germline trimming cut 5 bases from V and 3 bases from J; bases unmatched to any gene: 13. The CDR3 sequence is CASSPPSGQWYYEQYF. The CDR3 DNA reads TGTGCCAGCAGTCCTCCGTCGGGACAGTGGTACTACGAGCAGTACTTC.

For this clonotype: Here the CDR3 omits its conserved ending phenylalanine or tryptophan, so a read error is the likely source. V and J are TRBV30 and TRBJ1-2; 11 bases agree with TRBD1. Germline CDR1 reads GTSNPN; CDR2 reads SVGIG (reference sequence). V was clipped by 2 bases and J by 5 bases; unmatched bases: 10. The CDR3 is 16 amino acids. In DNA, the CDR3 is TGTGCCTGGAGTTGGGCGGACAGGGGGCTCGGGTATGGCTACACCTCC. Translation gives CAWSWADRGLGYGYTS.

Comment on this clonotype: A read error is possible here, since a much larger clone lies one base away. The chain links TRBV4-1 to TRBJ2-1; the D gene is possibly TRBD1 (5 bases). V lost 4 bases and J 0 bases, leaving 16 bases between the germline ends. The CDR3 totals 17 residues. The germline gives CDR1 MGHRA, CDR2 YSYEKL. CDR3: CASSRPDISSSYNEQFF. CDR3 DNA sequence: TGCGCCAGCAGCCGCCCGGACATCTCGAGCTCCTACAATGAGCAGTTCTTC.

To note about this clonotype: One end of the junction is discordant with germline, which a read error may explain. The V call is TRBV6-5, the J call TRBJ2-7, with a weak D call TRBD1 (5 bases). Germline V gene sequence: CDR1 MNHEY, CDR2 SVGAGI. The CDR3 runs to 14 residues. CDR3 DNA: TGTGCAAGCAGACCCCTCGGGCCAGGGTACGAACAGTACTTC. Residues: CASRPLGPGYEQYF.

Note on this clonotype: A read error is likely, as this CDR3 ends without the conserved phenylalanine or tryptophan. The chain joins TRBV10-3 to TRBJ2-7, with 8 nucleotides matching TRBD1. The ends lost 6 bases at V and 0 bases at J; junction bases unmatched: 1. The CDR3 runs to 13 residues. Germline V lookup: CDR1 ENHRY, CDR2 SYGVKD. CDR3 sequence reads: CAIRGTGSYEQYS. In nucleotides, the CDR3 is TGTGCCATCAGAGGGACAGGCTCCTACGAGCAGTACTCC.

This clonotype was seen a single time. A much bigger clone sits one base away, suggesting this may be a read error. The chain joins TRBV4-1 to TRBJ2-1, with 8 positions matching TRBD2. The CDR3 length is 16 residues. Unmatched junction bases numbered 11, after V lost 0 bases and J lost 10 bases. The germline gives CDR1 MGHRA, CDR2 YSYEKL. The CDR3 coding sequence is TGCGCCAGCAGCCAAGACAGAGTAGCGGGGAAAAAAGAGCAGTTCTTC. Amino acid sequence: CASSQDRVAGKKEQFF.

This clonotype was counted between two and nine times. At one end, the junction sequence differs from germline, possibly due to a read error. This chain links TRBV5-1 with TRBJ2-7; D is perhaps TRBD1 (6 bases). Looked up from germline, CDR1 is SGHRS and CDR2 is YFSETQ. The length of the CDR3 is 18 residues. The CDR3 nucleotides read TGCGCTAGCAGCTTCAACTACTACCGGGACACCCCGACGGGCGAGCAGTACTTC. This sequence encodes CASSFNYYRDTPTGEQYF. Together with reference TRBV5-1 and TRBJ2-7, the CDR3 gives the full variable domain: KAGVTQTPRYLIKTRGQQVTLSCSPISGHRSVSWYQQTPGQGLQFLFEYFSETQRNKGNFPGRFSGRQFSNSRSEMNVSTLELGDSALYLCASSFNYYRDTPTGEQYFGPGTRLTVT.

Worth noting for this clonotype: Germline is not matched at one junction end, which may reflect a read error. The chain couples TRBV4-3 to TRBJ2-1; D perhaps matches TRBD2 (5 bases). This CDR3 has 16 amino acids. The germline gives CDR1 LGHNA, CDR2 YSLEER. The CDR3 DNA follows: TGCGCCAGCAGCCAAGATCACACGGGGTTCGGAAATGAGCATTTCTTC. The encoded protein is CASSQDHTGFGNEHFF.

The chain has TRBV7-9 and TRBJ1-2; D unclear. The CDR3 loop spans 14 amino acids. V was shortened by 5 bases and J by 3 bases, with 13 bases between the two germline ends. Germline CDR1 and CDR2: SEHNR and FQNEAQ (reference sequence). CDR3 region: CASSPEVPDYGYTF. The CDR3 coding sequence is TGTGCCAGCAGCCCGGAGGTCCCTGACTATGGCTACACCTTC.

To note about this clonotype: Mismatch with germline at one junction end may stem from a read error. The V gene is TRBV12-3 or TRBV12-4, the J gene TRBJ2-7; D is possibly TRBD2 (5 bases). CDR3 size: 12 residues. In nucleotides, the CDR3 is TGTGTCAGCAGTTCGGCAGTGGGGAGTAAGTACTTC. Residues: CVSSSAVGSKYF.

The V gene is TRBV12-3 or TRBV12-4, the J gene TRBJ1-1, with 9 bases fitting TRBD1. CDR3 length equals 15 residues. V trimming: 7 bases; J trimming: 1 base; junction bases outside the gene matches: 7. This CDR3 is CASTPQGAENTEAFF. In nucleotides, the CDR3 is TGTGCCAGCACTCCACAGGGGGCCGAGAACACTGAAGCTTTCTTT.

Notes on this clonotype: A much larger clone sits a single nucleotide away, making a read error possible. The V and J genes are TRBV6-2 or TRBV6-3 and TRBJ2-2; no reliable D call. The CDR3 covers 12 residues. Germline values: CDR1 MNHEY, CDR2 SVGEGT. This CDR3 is CANSYVAGELFF. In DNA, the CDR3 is TGTGCCAACAGTTACGTAGCCGGGGAGCTGTTTTTT.

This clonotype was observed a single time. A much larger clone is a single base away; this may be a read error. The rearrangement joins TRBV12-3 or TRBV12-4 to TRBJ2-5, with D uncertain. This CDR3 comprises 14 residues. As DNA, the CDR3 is TGTGTCAGCAGTCTGAAATACCCTCAAGAGACCCAGTACTTC. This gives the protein CVSSLKYPQETQYF.

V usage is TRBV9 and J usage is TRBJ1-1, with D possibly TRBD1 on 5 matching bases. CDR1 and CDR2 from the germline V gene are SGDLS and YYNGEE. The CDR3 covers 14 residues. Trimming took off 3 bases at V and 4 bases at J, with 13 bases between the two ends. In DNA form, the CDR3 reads TGTGCCAGCAGCGGATTCGAGGGGTCCACTGAAGCTTTCTTT. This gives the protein CASSGFEGSTEAFF. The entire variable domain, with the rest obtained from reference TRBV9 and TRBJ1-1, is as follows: DSGVTQTPKHLITATGQRVTLRCSPRSGDLSVYWYQQSLDQGLQFLIQYYNGEERAKGNILERFSAQQFPDLHSELNLSSLELGDSALYFCASSGFEGSTEAFFGQGTRLTVV.

CDR3 loop: CASSLSGGFSGNTIYF. The CDR3 bases are TGTGCCAGCAGTTTATCTGGGGGTTTCTCTGGAAACACCATATATTTT. The V gene is TRBV12-3 or TRBV12-4, the J gene TRBJ1-3, with a possible D match to TRBD1 (5 bases). V was trimmed by 2 bases and J by 0 bases, leaving 11 bases between them. The CDR3 runs to 16 residues.

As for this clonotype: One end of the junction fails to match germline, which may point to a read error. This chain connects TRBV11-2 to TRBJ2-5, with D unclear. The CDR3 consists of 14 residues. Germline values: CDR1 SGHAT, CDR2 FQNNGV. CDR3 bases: TGTGCTAGCAGCCCACGCCACGGTTACGAGACCCGGTACTTC. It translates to CASSPRHGYETRYF.

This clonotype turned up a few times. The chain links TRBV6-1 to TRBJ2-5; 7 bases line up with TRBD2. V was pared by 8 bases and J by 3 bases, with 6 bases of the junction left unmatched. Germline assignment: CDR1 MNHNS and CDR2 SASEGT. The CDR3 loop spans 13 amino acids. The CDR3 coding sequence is TGTGCCAGCCGACGACTAGCAGAAGAGACCCAGTACTTC. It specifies CASRRLAEETQYF.

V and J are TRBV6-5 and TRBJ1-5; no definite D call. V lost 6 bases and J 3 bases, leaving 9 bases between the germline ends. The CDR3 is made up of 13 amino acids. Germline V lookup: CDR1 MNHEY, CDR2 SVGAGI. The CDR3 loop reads CASRGQINQPQHF. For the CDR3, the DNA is TGTGCCAGCAGAGGGCAGATCAATCAGCCCCAGCATTTT.

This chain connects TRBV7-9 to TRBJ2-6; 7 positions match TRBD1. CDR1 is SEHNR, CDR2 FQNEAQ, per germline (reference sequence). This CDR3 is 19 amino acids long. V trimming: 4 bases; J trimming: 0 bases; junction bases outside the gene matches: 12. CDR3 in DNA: TGTGCCAGCAGCTCCTCAAACAGGGGACCTTTCTCTGGGGCCAACGTCCTGACTTTC. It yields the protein CASSSSNRGPFSGANVLTF.

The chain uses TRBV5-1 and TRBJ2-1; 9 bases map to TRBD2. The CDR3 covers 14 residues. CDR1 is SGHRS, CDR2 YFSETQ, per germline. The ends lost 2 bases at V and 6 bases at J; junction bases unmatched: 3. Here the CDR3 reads CASSLVAGVNEQFF. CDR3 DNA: TGCGCCAGCAGCTTAGTAGCGGGAGTCAATGAGCAGTTCTTC.

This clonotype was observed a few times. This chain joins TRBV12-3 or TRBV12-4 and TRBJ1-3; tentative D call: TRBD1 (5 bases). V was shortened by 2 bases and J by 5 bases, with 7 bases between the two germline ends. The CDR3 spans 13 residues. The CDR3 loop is CASSLHRRNTIYF. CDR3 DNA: TGTGCCAGCAGTTTACACAGGCGAAACACCATATATTTT.

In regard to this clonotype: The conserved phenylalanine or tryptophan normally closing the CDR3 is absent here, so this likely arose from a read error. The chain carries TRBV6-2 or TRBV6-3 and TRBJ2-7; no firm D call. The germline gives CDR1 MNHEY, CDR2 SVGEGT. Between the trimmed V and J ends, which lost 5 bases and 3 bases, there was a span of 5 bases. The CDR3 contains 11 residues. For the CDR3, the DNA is TGTGCCAGCAGTCCTCTCTACGAGCAGTACCTC. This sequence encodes CASSPLYEQYL.

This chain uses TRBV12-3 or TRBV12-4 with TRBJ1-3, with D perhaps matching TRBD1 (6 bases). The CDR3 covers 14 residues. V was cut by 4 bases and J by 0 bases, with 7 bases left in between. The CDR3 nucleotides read TGTGCCAGCAGTTGGACAGACTCTGGAAACACCATATATTTT. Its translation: CASSWTDSGNTIYF.